Shown below are 27 T cell receptor beta chains from a single sample sequenced in a study of blood T cell repertoires in COVID-19. This table comes from immunoSEQ multiplex PCR, and its TCRdb copy is limited to in-frame clones, with some not included. The sample contains about 110,000 clones, roughly 84% of which appear only once. The sample comprised peripheral blood. Receptors originate from a woman between 70 and 85 years old who had recovered from COVID-19.

This chain uses TRBV28 with TRBJ1-4; 9 nucleotides agree with TRBD1. Trimming removed 5 bases from V and 1 base from J; junction bases left unmatched: 2. Germline values: CDR1 MDHEN, CDR2 SYDVKM. This CDR3 region has 15 residues. Written as DNA, the CDR3 is TGTGCCAGCAGTAGGACAGGGGTAACTAATGAAAAACTGTTTTTT. Protein: CASSRTGVTNEKLFF.

This clone was recorded once. The genes are TRBV3-1 (or the pseudogene TRBV3-2) and TRBJ2-4; TRBD2 matches 11 bases. Per the germline V gene, CDR1 is LGHDT and CDR2 is YNNKEL (reference sequence). CDR3 length: 16 residues. V gave up 6 bases and J gave up 9 bases; unmatched junction bases: 13. The CDR3 DNA follows: TGTGCCAGCAGTCAGGGATTAGCGGGGGGGCGCAGCATTCAGTACTTC. It specifies CASSQGLAGGRSIQYF.

The genes are TRBV30 and TRBJ2-1; the match to TRBD2 covers 10 bases. Trimming cost V 0 bases and J 1 base; bases outside gene matches: 6. The CDR3 contains 17 residues. Germline V gene sequence: CDR1 GTSNPN, CDR2 SVGIG (reference sequence). The DNA of the CDR3 is TGTGCCTGGAGTGTGTGGCTAGCGGGGGCGTCCTACAATGAGCAGTTCTTC. This gives the protein CAWSVWLAGASYNEQFF.

This chain joins TRBV6-5 and TRBJ1-1; a possible D gene is TRBD1 (5 bases). The V gene lost 6 bases and the J gene lost 0 bases, with 8 bases spanning the gap. CDR3 length equals 13 residues. Germline CDR1 is MNHEY and CDR2 is SVGAGI. DNA for the CDR3: TGTGCCAGCAGCGCGACAGTGAACACTGAAGCTTTCTTT. This gives the protein CASSATVNTEAFF.

This clone has a single count. This chain uses TRBV5-1 with TRBJ2-5; D may be TRBD2 (5 bases). CDR1 and CDR2 (germline): SGHRS, YFSETQ. V was shortened by 2 bases and J by 2 bases, with 10 bases between the two germline ends. This CDR3 is built from 14 residues. In nucleotides, the CDR3 is TGCGCCAGCAGCTTACTTTCGGGACAAGAGACCCAGTACTTC. Encoded protein: CASSLLSGQETQYF.

A remark on this clone: Additional DNA sequences in this sample encode the identical CDR3. J is TRBJ1-4 and V is TRBV5-1; 8 nucleotides match TRBD1. CDR3 size: 15 residues. V gave up 1 base and J gave up 4 bases; unmatched junction bases: 3. The V gene's germline CDR1 is SGHRS and CDR2 YFSETQ. The CDR3 DNA is TGCGCCAGCAGCTTGACCGGACAGGGTAATGAAAAACTGTTTTTT. Translating it yields CASSLTGQGNEKLFF.

The chain combines TRBV24-1 with TRBJ2-1; D is possibly TRBD1 (5 bases). CDR3 length equals 14 residues. With 4 bases removed from V and 10 bases from J, the gap between germline ends came to 16 bases. Germline CDR1 reads KGHDR; CDR2 reads SFDVKD. As DNA, the CDR3 is TGTGCCACCAGTGACCAATGGGGCACCGTGGAGCAGTTCTTC. Translating it yields CATSDQWGTVEQFF.

The genes are TRBV28 and TRBJ1-1; tentatively, D is TRBD1 (6 bases). Germline V gene data show CDR1 as MDHEN and CDR2 as SYDVKM. V lost 5 bases and J lost 6, with 13 bases in between. The CDR3 loop spans 13 amino acids. The CDR3: CASSGQRVSEAFF. CDR3 coding DNA: TGTGCCAGCAGTGGACAGAGGGTCTCTGAAGCTTTCTTT.

V is TRBV28 and J is TRBJ2-1; perhaps TRBD2 as D (7 bases). The CDR3 length is 15 residues. CDR1 is MDHEN and CDR2 is SYDVKM in the germline V gene. Trimming removed 5 bases from V and 4 bases from J, with 15 bases in between. The CDR3 sequence: CASSLLGGTYNEQFF. The CDR3, as DNA: TGTGCCAGCAGTCTGCTGGGAGGGACATACAATGAGCAGTTCTTC. The entire variable domain, with the rest obtained from reference TRBV28 and TRBJ2-1, is as follows: DVKVTQSSRYLVKRTGEKVFLECVQDMDHENMFWYRQDPGLGLRLIYFSYDVKMKEKGDIPEGYSVSREKKERFSLILESASTNQTSMYLCASSLLGGTYNEQFFGPGTRLTVL.

The V call is TRBV5-4, the J call TRBJ2-4, with TRBD2 matching 8 bases. Trimming cost V 3 bases and J 0 bases; bases outside gene matches: 2. The CDR3 totals 15 residues. Germline assignment: CDR1 SGHNT and CDR2 YYREEE (reference sequence). DNA for the CDR3: TGTGCCAGCAGCTCGGGGGGGATAGCCAAAAACATTCAGTACTTC. Its protein product is CASSSGGIAKNIQYF.

V and J are TRBV6-2 or TRBV6-3 and TRBJ2-7; 11 positions match TRBD2. The CDR3 is 19 amino acids. The germline gives CDR1 MNHEY, CDR2 SVGEGT. The trim removed 6 bases at V and 2 bases at J, leaving 18 bases unmatched. CDR3 nucleotides: TGTGCCAGCAGCTTCACCCTTGCTAGCGGGAGGATCCCAACCTACGAGCAGTACTTC. Translating gives CASSFTLASGRIPTYEQYF.

The chain combines TRBV5-1 with TRBJ1-2; the D gene is possibly TRBD1 (5 bases). Germline assignment: CDR1 SGHRS and CDR2 YFSETQ. V dropped 0 bases and J dropped 5 bases, with 17 bases sitting between them. The CDR3 is 16 amino acids. CDR3 sequence (DNA): TGCGCCAGCAGCTTGGAGGTAGGGGCCGCCAATTATGGCTACACCTTC. Its protein product is CASSLEVGAANYGYTF.

This clone was detected once. Other DNA sequences in this specimen translate into the identical CDR3. The V and J genes are TRBV7-2 and TRBJ1-2; weak D call: TRBD1 (5 bases). The CDR3 is 14 amino acids. CDR1 is SGHTA, CDR2 FQGNSA, per germline. The V end lost 2 bases, the J end lost 2 bases, and 9 bases lay between the germline ends. CDR3 residues: CASSLLAGNYGYTF. DNA for the CDR3: TGTGCCAGCAGCTTACTGGCAGGGAACTATGGCTACACCTTC.

The V and J genes are TRBV7-2 and TRBJ2-7, with a weak D call TRBD1 (5 bases). V gave up 2 bases and J gave up 2 bases, with 10 bases separating them. The CDR3 sequence is 14 residues long. Germline V gives CDR1 SGHTA, CDR2 FQGNSA. CDR3 loop: CASSLQGPPYEQYF. DNA for the CDR3: TGTGCCAGCAGCTTACAGGGTCCCCCCTACGAGCAGTACTTC.

This chain links TRBV20-1 with TRBJ2-5; D possibly corresponds to TRBD1 (6 bases). The CDR3 is made up of 14 amino acids. Looked up from germline, CDR1 is DFQATT and CDR2 is SNEGSKA (reference sequence). The V end was cut by 3 bases, the J end by 5 bases, with 16 bases between. CDR3 in amino acids: CSASGSGRGETQYF. The CDR3 nucleotides are TGCAGTGCTAGTGGGTCGGGAAGGGGGGAGACCCAGTACTTC.

This sequence joins TRBV11-3 and TRBJ2-1; no definite D call. This CDR3 has 11 residues. Trimming cost V 1 base and J 9 bases, with 4 bases left between them. Per the germline V gene, CDR1 is SGHNT and CDR2 is YENEEA. The CDR3 loop is CASSLGLEQFF. The CDR3 DNA is TGTGCCAGCAGCTTAGGTCTTGAGCAGTTCTTC.

The gene calls are TRBV4-3 and TRBJ1-2; D call uncertain. Deletions cut 0 bases from V and 4 bases from J, with 12 bases between. There are 15 residues in the CDR3. Germline assignment: CDR1 LGHNA and CDR2 YSLEER. The CDR3 coding sequence is TGCGCCAGCAGCCAAGAGGGAGATTATCTCTATGGCTACACCTTC. This translates into CASSQEGDYLYGYTF.

This clone has just one count. The chain is built from TRBV5-5 and TRBJ1-6; D is uncertain. V shed 4 bases and J shed 14 bases, with 19 bases lying between them. Germline-derived CDR1 and CDR2 are SGHKS and YYEKEE (reference sequence). CDR3 length equals 14 residues. CDR3 region: CASSRGDGLRTLHF. The DNA of the CDR3 is TGTGCCAGCAGCCGGGGAGATGGGCTGCGGACCCTCCACTTT.

A word on this clone: Within the sample, other DNA sequences also encode this same CDR3. The chain uses TRBV7-2 and TRBJ2-5; no reliable D call. Trimming removed 1 base at V and 2 bases at J, with 5 bases between. Germline CDR1 reads SGHTA; CDR2 reads FQGNSA. The CDR3 totals 13 residues. The CDR3 DNA is TGTGCCAGCAGCTTAGAGCGTCAAGAGACCCAGTACTTC. Encoded protein: CASSLERQETQYF.

The count of this clone is one. V gene TRBV29-1 combines with J gene TRBJ1-1; D ambiguous. Deletions cut 8 bases from V and 6 bases from J, with 19 bases between. Germline-derived CDR1 and CDR2 are SQVTM and ANQGSEA. The CDR3 contains 13 residues. The CDR3 region has the DNA TGCAGCTTCATAGAGGGATCAGGCGCTGAAGCTTTCTTT. The encoded protein is CSFIEGSGAEAFF. Based on the CDR3 plus reference TRBV29-1 and TRBJ1-1, the full variable domain is SAVISQKPSRDICQRGTSLTIQCQVDSQVTMMFWYRQQPGQSLTLIATANQGSEATYESGFVIDKFPISRPNLTFSTLTVSNMSPEDSSIYLCSFIEGSGAEAFFGQGTRLTVV.

The chain carries TRBV10-3 and TRBJ2-1; the D is unclear. V dropped 3 bases and J dropped 6 bases, with 6 bases sitting between them. This CDR3 is built from 12 residues. Germline values: CDR1 ENHRY, CDR2 SYGVKD. CDR3 protein: CAISEVANEQFF. In DNA form, the CDR3 reads TGTGCCATCAGTGAAGTAGCCAATGAGCAGTTCTTC.

The rearrangement uses TRBV24-1 and TRBJ2-3, with D perhaps TRBD1 (5 bases). The CDR3 is 13 residues long. Germline CDR1 is KGHDR and CDR2 is SFDVKD. Trimming shortened V by 10 bases and J by 0 bases, and 10 bases separated the two germline ends. CDR3 sequence (DNA): TGTGCCACTGGACATTATAGCACAGATACGCAGTATTTT. Translation: CATGHYSTDTQYF.

The chain has TRBV30 and TRBJ2-7, with D possibly matching TRBD2 (6 bases). This CDR3 region has 13 residues. The germline gives CDR1 GTSNPN, CDR2 SVGIG (reference sequence). With 2 bases removed from V and 4 bases from J, the gap between germline ends came to 12 bases. This chain's CDR3 is CAWSFGGEYEQYF. The CDR3 DNA reads as TGTGCCTGGAGTTTCGGCGGGGAATACGAGCAGTACTTC.

The genes are TRBV7-2 and TRBJ2-1; weak D call: TRBD1 (5 bases). Germline V gene sequence: CDR1 SGHTA, CDR2 FQGNSA. The germline V and J ends were trimmed by 2 bases and 4 bases, with 15 bases remaining between them. The CDR3 has 16 amino acids. In nucleotides, the CDR3 is TGTGCCAGCAGCTTATACCAGGGTAGCTTATACAATGAGCAGTTCTTC. Its translation: CASSLYQGSLYNEQFF.

The CDR3 bases are TGTGCCACCTCGAAGGAGGCTGAAAAACTGTTTTTT. Its translation is CATSKEAEKLFF. This chain joins TRBV6-5 and TRBJ1-4; no clear D. The germline gives CDR1 MNHEY, CDR2 SVGAGI. This CDR3 is 12 amino acids long. V was pared by 10 bases and J by 7 bases, with 13 bases between.

The chain combines TRBV19 with TRBJ1-4; 9 bases line up with TRBD1. The germline CDR1 and CDR2 sequences are LNHDA and SQIVND (reference sequence). Trimming at V came to 3 bases and at J to 7 bases, leaving 9 bases not matched to a gene. There are 16 residues in the CDR3. The CDR3 nucleotides read TGTGCCAGTAGTATGCCCCCGGGACAGGGAGGTGAAAAACTGTTTTTT. Its protein is CASSMPPGQGGEKLFF. Complete variable domain (other parts from reference TRBV19 and TRBJ1-4): DGGITQSPKYLFRKEGQNVTLSCEQNLNHDAMYWYRQDPGQGLRLIYYSQIVNDFQKGDIAEGYSVSREKKESFPLTVTSAQKNPTAFYLCASSMPPGQGGEKLFFGSGTQLSVL.

The chain recombines TRBV30 with TRBJ2-1; D not certain. Trimming pared 0 bases from V and 7 bases from J, leaving 16 bases between. From germline, CDR1 is GTSNPN and CDR2 SVGIG (reference sequence). CDR3 length: 15 residues. The CDR3 loop is CAWSVMPPLTNEQFF. The CDR3 DNA follows: TGTGCCTGGAGTGTCATGCCCCCGCTTACTAATGAGCAGTTCTTC.